This T cell receptor beta chain was recovered during a study of graft-versus-host responses after intestinal transplantation. Whole-study context: All recipients got anti-thymocyte globulin induction, then tacrolimus and steroids for 2 to 3 years.

Clones were read by immunoSEQ multiplex PCR, and TCRdb kept only the in-frame ones, dropping some. The sample has around 21,000 clones; 35% to 50% are singletons. In this sample, this clone turned up a few times. The germline CDR1 and CDR2 sequences are LGHNA and YNFKEQ. The V segment lost 0 bases and the J segment 6 bases; nucleotides outside the gene matches: 7. This CDR3 has 16 residues. The authors combined roughly 200,000 CFSE-labeled responder cells with roughly 200,000 irradiated, violet-dye-labeled stimulator cells in plates. This receptor was taken from a human patient who was an organ donor for intestinal transplantation. The specimen comprised alloreactive CD8+ T cells from a mixed lymphocyte reaction culture, sampled before transplantation. The subset here: CFSE-low proliferating T cells sorted from roughly six-day pre-transplant mixed lymphocyte reaction (GvH or HvG direction). J is TRBJ2-1 and V is TRBV4-2, with TRBD2 identical over 8 bases. As DNA, the CDR3 is TGTGCCAGCAGCCAAGAACTAGCGGAGACTTTCAATGAGCAGTTCTTC. Protein product: CASSQELAETFNEQFF.